This T cell receptor (beta chain) was found in a study of CD8 T cells in Susac syndrome. Study overall: The Susac syndrome patients that were sequenced included 5 or 6 with active disease and 8 or 9 in remission. Regarding the study as a whole: The study found that Susac CD8+ clonal expansion peaked in TEMRA cells and active patients.

On this clonotype itself: Its specificity is not known.

The CD8+ and CD4+ T cells were negatively isolated, with the TEMRA cells enriched by FACS. The CDR3 covers 12 residues. Germline V gene sequence: CDR1 MNHEY, CDR2 SMNVEV (reference sequence). The V and J ends lost 2 bases and 6 bases respectively, with 7 bases between them. cDNA came from roughly 0.53 to 1 ug RNA primed by random hexamers. The TCR beta CDR3 was amplified by immunoSEQ multiplex PCR across 54 Vbeta, 13 Jbeta. Each CDR3 protein is one row after TCRdb ran MiXCR on the immunoSEQ multiplex PCR reads. The sample has some 130,000 distinct CDR3 sequences, 95% seen once. The sample was CD8+ T cells from PBMCs. This TCR came from a human donor with Susac syndrome. This chain uses TRBV27 with TRBJ1-2; perhaps TRBD1 as D (6 bases). CDR3 in DNA: TGTGCCAGCAGTTTACAGGGGAATGGCTACACCTTC. Its translation: CASSLQGNGYTF.